One and the same sample provided the 8 T cell receptor beta chains below, sequenced in a study of human T cells and chemical hapten exposure. The time point denotes: patch test 3, about 24 weeks after DPC sensitization. The treatment here: therapeutic diphenylcyclopropenone sensitization with weekly scalp DPC. TCRdb re-analysed the RACE reads in MiXCR, keeping a single row per CDR3 protein. This sample has about 190,000 distinct CDR3 sequences, with 24% found just once. This specimen consisted of whole blood, obtained in connection with sensitization to the hapten diphenylcyclopropenone (DPC). Receptor source: a middle-aged woman with alopecia areata. Some clones in this sample may be carry-over from other donors' samples.

This clonotype turned up a few times. This sequence joins TRBV12-3 or TRBV12-4 and TRBJ1-5, with 7 bases aligning to TRBD1. This CDR3 region has 15 residues. Trimming at V came to 6 bases and at J to 4 bases, leaving 9 bases not matched to a gene. The CDR3 protein is CASSLRQGWNQPQHF. Here the CDR3 DNA reads TGTGCCAGCAGCCTACGACAGGGTTGGAATCAGCCCCAGCATTTT.

The J gene is TRBJ1-1, the V gene TRBV4-1; D might be TRBD1 (5 bases). V was cut by 1 base and J by 5 bases, with 17 bases left in between. This CDR3 contains 16 residues. Germline CDR1 MGHRA, CDR2 YSYEKL. CDR3 bases: TGCGCCAGCAGCCAAGCGGGGGGGGGACGCGGAACTGAAGCTTTCTTT. Translation: CASSQAGGGRGTEAFF.

The chain is built from TRBV7-6 and TRBJ1-1; D gene uncertain. The CDR3 covers 13 residues. Trimming cost V 3 bases and J 3 bases, with 8 bases left between them. The germline CDR1 and CDR2 sequences are SGHVS and FNYEAQ. The CDR3 is CASSFKVDTEAFF. The DNA of the CDR3 is TGTGCCAGCAGCTTCAAAGTTGACACTGAAGCTTTCTTT.

This clonotype was seen only a few times. This rearrangement joins TRBV9 to TRBJ2-7; a possible D gene is TRBD2 (6 bases). The CDR3 sequence is 16 residues long. Germline V lookup: CDR1 SGDLS, CDR2 YYNGEE. The V gene lost 4 bases and the J gene lost 2 bases, with 19 bases spanning the gap. The DNA of the CDR3 is TGTGCCAGCAGCCCCGTTGGGGACTGGACGACCTACGAGCAGTACTTC. Protein product: CASSPVGDWTTYEQYF.

This clonotype came up a few times. This rearrangement joins TRBV28 to TRBJ2-1; D unresolved. The CDR3 totals 14 residues. With 2 bases removed from V and 3 bases from J, the gap between germline ends came to 8 bases. Germline V CDR1 and CDR2: MDHEN, SYDVKM. The CDR3 here is CASSLGQNYNEQFF. The CDR3 nucleotides read TGTGCCAGCAGTTTAGGGCAGAACTACAATGAGCAGTTCTTC.

This clonotype has just a few counts. The chain is built from TRBV20-1 and TRBJ1-1; D remains unclear. V shed 5 bases and J shed 3 bases, with 10 bases lying between them. The CDR3 is made up of 12 amino acids. Germline assignment: CDR1 DFQATT and CDR2 SNEGSKA (reference sequence). The CDR3 DNA is TGCAGTGCTCCAGGAAGGGACACTGAAGCTTTCTTT. Encoded protein: CSAPGRDTEAFF.

This clonotype appeared a few times. CDR3 DNA sequence: TGTGCCAGCCGCCGGGACAGCATCTCCTACGAGCAGTACTTC. Amino acids: CASRRDSISYEQYF. This chain joins TRBV6-5 and TRBJ2-7; 7 nucleotides align to TRBD1. The germline CDR1 and CDR2 sequences are MNHEY and SVGAGI. Losses at the gene ends were 8 bases for V and 0 bases for J; bases not matched to a gene: 7. The CDR3 contains 14 residues.

This clonotype has just a few counts. The CDR3 nucleotides read TGTGCCAGTAAGGCGTACACTCAATATAGCAATCAGCCCCAGCATTTT. Its translation is CASKAYTQYSNQPQHF. The chain links TRBV19 to TRBJ1-5; D is unresolved. The CDR3 consists of 16 residues. CDR1 is LNHDA and CDR2 is SQIVND in the germline V gene (reference sequence). The ends were cut back, 7 bases at V and 0 bases at J, with 16 bases in the middle.